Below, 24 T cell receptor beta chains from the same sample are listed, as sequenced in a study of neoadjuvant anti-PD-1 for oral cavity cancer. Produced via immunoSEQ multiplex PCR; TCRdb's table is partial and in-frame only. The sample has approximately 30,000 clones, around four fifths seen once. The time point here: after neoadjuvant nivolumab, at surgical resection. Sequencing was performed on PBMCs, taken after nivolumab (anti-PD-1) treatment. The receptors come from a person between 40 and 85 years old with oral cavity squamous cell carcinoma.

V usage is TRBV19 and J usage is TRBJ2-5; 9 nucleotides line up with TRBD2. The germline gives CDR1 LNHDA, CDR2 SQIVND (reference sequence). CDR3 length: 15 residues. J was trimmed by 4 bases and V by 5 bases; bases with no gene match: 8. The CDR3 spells CASSLPSGGRETQYF. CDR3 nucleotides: TGTGCCAGTAGTTTACCGAGCGGGGGGAGAGAGACCCAGTACTTC.

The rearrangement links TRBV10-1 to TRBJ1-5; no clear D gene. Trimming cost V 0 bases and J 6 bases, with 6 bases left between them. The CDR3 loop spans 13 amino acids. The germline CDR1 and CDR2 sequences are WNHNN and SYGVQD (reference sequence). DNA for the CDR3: TGCGCCAGCAGTGAGTCGACTAGTCAGCCCCAGCATTTT. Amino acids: CASSESTSQPQHF.

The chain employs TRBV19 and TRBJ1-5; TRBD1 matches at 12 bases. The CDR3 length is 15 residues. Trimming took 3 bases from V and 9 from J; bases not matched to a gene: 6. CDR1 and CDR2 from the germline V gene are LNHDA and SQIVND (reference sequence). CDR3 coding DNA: TGTGCCAGTAGTATGGGACAGGGGGCGATGGGGCCCCAGCATTTT. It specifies CASSMGQGAMGPQHF. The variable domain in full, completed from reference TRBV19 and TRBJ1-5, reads DGGITQSPKYLFRKEGQNVTLSCEQNLNHDAMYWYRQDPGQGLRLIYYSQIVNDFQKGDIAEGYSVSREKKESFPLTVTSAQKNPTAFYLCASSMGQGAMGPQHFGDGTRLSIL.

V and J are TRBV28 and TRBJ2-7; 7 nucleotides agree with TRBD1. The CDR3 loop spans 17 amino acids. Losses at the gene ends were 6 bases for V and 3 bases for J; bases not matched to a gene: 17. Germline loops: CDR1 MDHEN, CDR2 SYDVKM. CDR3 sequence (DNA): TGTGCCAGCAGCGGATTTGGGGGACAGACTCATATCTACGAGCAGTACTTC. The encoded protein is CASSGFGGQTHIYEQYF.

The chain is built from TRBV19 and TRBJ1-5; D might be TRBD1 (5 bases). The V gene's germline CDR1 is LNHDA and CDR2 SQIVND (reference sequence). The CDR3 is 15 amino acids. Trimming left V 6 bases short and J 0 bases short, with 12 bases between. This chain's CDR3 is CASSIRDPSNQPQHF. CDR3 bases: TGTGCCAGTAGCATCCGGGACCCTAGCAATCAGCCCCAGCATTTT.

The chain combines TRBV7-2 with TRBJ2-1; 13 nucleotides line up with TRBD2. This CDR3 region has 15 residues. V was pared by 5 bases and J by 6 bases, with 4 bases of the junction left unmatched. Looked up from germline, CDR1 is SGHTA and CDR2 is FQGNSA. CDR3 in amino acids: CASSAGLAGSNEQFF. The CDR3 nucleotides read TGTGCCAGCAGCGCGGGACTAGCGGGAAGCAATGAGCAGTTCTTC.

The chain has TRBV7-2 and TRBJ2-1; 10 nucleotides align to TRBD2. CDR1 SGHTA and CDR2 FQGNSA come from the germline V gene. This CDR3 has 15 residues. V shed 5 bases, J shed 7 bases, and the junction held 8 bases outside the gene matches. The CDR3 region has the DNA TGTGCCAGCAGCCCGAGCGGGGGGGCCGGGAATGAGCAGTTCTTC. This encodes CASSPSGGAGNEQFF.

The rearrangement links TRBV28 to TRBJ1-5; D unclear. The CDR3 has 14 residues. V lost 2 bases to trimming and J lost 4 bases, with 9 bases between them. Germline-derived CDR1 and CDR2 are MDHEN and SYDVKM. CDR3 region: CASSLSVRNQPQHF. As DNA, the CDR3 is TGTGCCAGCAGTTTAAGCGTCCGTAATCAGCCCCAGCATTTT.

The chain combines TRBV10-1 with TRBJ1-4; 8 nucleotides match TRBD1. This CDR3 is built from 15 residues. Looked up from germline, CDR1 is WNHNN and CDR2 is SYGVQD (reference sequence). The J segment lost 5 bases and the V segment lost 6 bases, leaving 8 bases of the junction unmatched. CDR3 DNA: TGCGCCAGCAGAGCCGGGACAGGCGAAAATGAAAAACTGTTTTTT. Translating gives CASRAGTGENEKLFF.

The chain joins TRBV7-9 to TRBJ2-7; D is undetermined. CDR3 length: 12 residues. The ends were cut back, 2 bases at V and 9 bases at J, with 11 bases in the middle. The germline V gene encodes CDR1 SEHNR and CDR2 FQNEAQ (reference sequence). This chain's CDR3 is CASSLPNLGQYF. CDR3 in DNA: TGTGCCAGCAGCTTACCTAATTTGGGGCAGTACTTC.

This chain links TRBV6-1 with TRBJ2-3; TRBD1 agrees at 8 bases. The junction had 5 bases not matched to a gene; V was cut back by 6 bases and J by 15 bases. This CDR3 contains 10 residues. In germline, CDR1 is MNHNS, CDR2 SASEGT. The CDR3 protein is CASRGDRQYF. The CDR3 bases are TGTGCCAGCAGAGGGGACAGGCAATATTTT.

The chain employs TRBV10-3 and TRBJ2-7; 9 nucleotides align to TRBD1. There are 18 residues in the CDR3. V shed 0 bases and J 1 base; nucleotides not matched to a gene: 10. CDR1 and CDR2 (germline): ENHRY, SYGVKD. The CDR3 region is CAISESKVRTGASYEQYF. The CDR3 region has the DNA TGTGCCATCAGTGAGTCCAAGGTTCGGACAGGGGCATCCTACGAGCAGTACTTC.

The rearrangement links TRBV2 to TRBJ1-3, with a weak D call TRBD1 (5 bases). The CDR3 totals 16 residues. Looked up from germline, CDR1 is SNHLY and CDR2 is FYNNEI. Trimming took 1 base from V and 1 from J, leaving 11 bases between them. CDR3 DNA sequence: TGTGCCAGCAGTGAAGGGAGGGGTTGGTCTGGAAACACCATATATTTT. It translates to CASSEGRGWSGNTIYF.

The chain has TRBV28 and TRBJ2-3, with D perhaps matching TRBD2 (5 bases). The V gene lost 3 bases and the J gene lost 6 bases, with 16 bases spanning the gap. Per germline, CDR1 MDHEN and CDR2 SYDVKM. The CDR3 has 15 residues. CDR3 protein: CASSFLGYGGDTQYF. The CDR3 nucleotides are TGTGCCAGCAGTTTCCTGGGTTACGGCGGGGATACGCAGTATTTT.

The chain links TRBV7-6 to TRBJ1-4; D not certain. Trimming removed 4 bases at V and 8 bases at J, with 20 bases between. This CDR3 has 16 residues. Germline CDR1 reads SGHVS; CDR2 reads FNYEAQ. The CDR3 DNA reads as TGTGCCAGCAGCTCCCGCTACATGTCTGGGGAGGAAAAACTGTTTTTT. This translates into CASSSRYMSGEEKLFF.

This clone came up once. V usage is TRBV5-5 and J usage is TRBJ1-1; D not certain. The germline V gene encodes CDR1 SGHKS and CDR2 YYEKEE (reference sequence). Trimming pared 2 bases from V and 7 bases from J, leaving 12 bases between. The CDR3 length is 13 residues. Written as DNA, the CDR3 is TGTGCCAGCAGCTTTTGGACCTTCGGTGAAGCTTTCTTT. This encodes CASSFWTFGEAFF. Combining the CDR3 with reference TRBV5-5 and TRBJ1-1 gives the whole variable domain DAGVTQSPTHLIKTRGQQVTLRCSPISGHKSVSWYQQVLGQGPQFIFQYYEKEERGRGNFPDRFSARQFPNYSSELNVNALLLGDSALYLCASSFWTFGEAFFGQGTRLTVV.

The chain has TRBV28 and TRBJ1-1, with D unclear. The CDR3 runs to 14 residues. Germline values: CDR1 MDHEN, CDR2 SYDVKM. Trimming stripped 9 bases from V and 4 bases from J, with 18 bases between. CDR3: CASSQTLGSTEAFF. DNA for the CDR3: TGTGCCAGTTCCCAAACGCTCGGTAGCACTGAAGCTTTCTTT. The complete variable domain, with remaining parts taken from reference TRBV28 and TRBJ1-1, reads DVKVTQSSRYLVKRTGEKVFLECVQDMDHENMFWYRQDPGLGLRLIYFSYDVKMKEKGDIPEGYSVSREKKERFSLILESASTNQTSMYLCASSQTLGSTEAFFGQGTRLTVV.

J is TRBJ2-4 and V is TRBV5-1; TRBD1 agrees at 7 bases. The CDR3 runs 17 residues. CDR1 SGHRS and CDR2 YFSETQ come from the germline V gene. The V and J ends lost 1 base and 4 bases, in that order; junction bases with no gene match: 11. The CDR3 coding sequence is TGCGCCAGCAGCTTGACCCTGACAGGGCAGATTAAAAACATTCAGTACTTC. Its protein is CASSLTLTGQIKNIQYF.

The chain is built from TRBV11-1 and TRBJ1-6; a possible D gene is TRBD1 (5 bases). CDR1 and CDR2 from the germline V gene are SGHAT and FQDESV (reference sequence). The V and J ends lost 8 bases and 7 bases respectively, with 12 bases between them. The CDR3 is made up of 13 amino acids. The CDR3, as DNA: TGTGCCAGCGGGGGGGGTTGGAATTCACCCCTCCACTTT. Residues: CASGGGWNSPLHF.

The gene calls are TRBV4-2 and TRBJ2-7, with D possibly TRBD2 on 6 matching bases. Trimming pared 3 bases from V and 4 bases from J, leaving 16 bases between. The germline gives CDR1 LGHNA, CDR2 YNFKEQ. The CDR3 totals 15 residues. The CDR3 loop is CASSQDWDGTYEQYF. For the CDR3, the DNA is TGTGCCAGCAGCCAGGACTGGGACGGGACTTACGAGCAGTACTTC.

CDR3 amino acids: CAISEGLEQDTQYF. In DNA form, the CDR3 reads TGTGCCATCAGTGAGGGTTTGGAACAAGATACGCAGTATTTT. The rearrangement joins TRBV10-3 to TRBJ2-3; D not certain. V dropped 2 bases and J dropped 5 bases, with 11 bases sitting between them. The CDR3 is made up of 14 amino acids. CDR1 ENHRY and CDR2 SYGVKD come from the germline V gene.

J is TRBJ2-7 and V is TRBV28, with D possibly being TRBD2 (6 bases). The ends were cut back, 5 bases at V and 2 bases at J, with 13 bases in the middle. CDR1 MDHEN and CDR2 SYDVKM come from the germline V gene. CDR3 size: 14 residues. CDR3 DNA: TGTGCCAGCAGTGTCCGGGGGTACCCCTACGAGCAGTACTTC. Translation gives CASSVRGYPYEQYF.

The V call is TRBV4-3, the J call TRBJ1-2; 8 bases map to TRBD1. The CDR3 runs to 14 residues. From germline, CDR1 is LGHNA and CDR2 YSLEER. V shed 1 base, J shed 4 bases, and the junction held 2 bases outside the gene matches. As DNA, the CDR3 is TGCGCCAGCAGCCAAGCAGGGGGCAGCTATGGCTACACCTTC. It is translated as CASSQAGGSYGYTF.

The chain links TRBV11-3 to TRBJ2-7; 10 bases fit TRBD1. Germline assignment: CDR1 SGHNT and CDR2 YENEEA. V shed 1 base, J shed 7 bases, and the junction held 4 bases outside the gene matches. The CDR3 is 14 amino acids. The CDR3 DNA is TGTGCCAGCAGCTTAGGGACAGGGGGAGGAGAGCAGTACTTC. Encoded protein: CASSLGTGGGEQYF.